This entry features one T cell receptor (beta chain) sequence. Its specific antigen is unknown. No much larger clone exists at a distance of one base, and base qualities are not known. RNA was extracted using the RNeasy kit, and about 0.5 to 1 microgram was reverse transcribed with random hexamers. The immunoSEQ multiplex PCR assay, covering 54 Vbeta and 13 Jbeta segments, was used to amplify TCR beta CDR3 regions. PCR amplification bias was corrected using a synthetic template baseline for primer optimization and computational correction. Per the source publication's procedure: Only productive sequences were kept, with reads annotated to V, D and J genes according to IMGT and analyzed in immunoSEQ Analyzer. To calculate clonality, Shannon entropy was normalized by log2 of the number of productive unique sequences and then subtracted from one. Public and private clones were assessed among the 100 most prevalent clones of each patient and control. Susac-specific clones were defined as absent from healthy and MS cohorts, around 1,000 published viral clones and other ImmuneACCESS disease sequences. TCRdb took the public reads, trimmed them with fastp at Q25, ran MiXCR for clone calling and kept in-frame beta chains. A single entry per CDR3 protein holds the most common genes and DNA from its merged rows. The V and J calls follow TCRdb's processing rather than the paper's. For this sample there are 150,000 to 200,000 distinct CDR3 sequences; roughly nine tenths appear just once. Clones ranked in the top ten supply 0.087% of the sample.

Peripheral blood CD8+ and CD4+ T cells from healthy donors, Susac syndrome patients and multiple sclerosis patients were profiled using high-throughput TCR beta sequencing. The Susac syndrome patients fulfilled recently defined diagnostic criteria for either definite or probable disease. Bulk CD8+ and CD4+ T cells were purified by magnetic negative isolation, whereas CD8+ TEMRA cells were enriched by FACS. Blood was collected in EDTA tubes and processed within 24 hours, with PBMCs isolated through density gradient centrifugation. PBMCs destined for TCR sequencing were cryopreserved in liquid nitrogen and later thawed in a 37 °C water bath. A purity of at least 90% was achieved for sorted or isolated CD4+, CD8+ and CD8+ TEMRA cells. The sample originates from a study of CD8 T cells in Susac syndrome (dated by TCRdb to about 2019). Background for the entire study: Of the Susac syndrome patients who were sequenced, about 6 had clinically active disease and roughly eight were in clinical remission. Susac syndrome patients were therapy-naive, on corticosteroids (some also receiving IVIg), or on IVIg alone at blood withdrawal. Whether CD8+ T cell activation and differentiation in Susac syndrome was antigen driven was tested using repertoire sequencing.

V lost 3 bases and J lost 6 bases, and the count of bases not matched to a germline gene is 2. The germline V gene encodes CDR1 MGHRA and CDR2 YSYEKL. Taken from cysteine to phenylalanine, the CDR3 has 14 residues. The DNA shown is the 42-base CDR3, in frame from base 1. Here is what the overall study found, with its caveats: The study acknowledged that relatively few individuals were included in the TCR sequencing and HLA analysis. In the CD4+ T cell repertoire of Susac syndrome patients, clonal expansion was not detected.

The clonotype originates from a human donor with Susac syndrome. The chain is made from TRBV4-1 and TRBJ1-5, with 10 bases aligning to TRBD1. The specimen sequenced was CD4+ T cells from PBMCs. In nucleotides, the sequence is TGCGCCAGCAGCCAGGACAGGGGGAGTCAGCCCCAGCATTTT. This sequence encodes CASSQDRGSQPQHF.